One T cell receptor beta chain is described in this entry. What it binds is not known. The sample originates from a study of T cells in tuberculosis. On the study more broadly: A South African cohort included IGRA-negative adolescents, latently infected IGRA-positive adolescents and adults with active tuberculosis.

Germline V gene data show CDR1 as SGHRS and CDR2 as YFSETQ. V gave up 4 bases and J gave up 2 bases, with 13 bases separating them. The CDR3 extends over 14 amino acids. Study-level results: GMM-specific TCRs were nearer to active tuberculosis alpha repertoires, suggesting expansion.

The table came from immunoSEQ multiplex PCR; TCRdb's copy has only in-frame clones and leaves some out. This sample has around 41,000 clones; approximately 94% occur once, and the top ten carry around 1.9%. The J gene is TRBJ2-7, the V gene TRBV5-1, with D maybe TRBD2 (6 bases). The sequence came from a donor aged 10 to 29 with latent tuberculosis or without tuberculosis infection. Some clones in this sample may be carry-over from other donors' samples. Sequenced: PBMCs. The CDR3 spells CASSTGSTTYEQYF. The CDR3 DNA sequence: TGCGCCAGCAGCACCGGGAGCACGACCTACGAGCAGTACTTC.